This T cell receptor beta chain was recovered during a study of regulatory T cells in long-lasting Graves disease (dated by TCRdb to the early 2020s). Notes on the research overall: Antithyroid drugs had been taken for less than 3 months by newly diagnosed Graves' disease patients. This study used TCR sequencing and RNA sequencing of peripheral blood to compare persistent Graves' disease patients against newly diagnosed Graves' disease patients. The study was conducted in China and was registered as a clinical trial. A total of roughly 33 samples underwent TCR sequencing: about 13 from persistent and roughly 20 from newly diagnosed Graves' disease patients. The paper as a whole reports these results and caveats: Persistent disease showed preferential use of TRBV28, TRBJ1-2 and TRBJ2-5, whereas newly diagnosed disease favored TRBV20-1 and TRBJ2-1. Lower TCR Shannon entropy and fewer highly expanded clones were observed in persistent Graves' disease patients than in newly diagnosed patients, which suggested clonal expansion. Sequencing and analysis were limited to the TCR beta chain. The small sample size was acknowledged by the authors as a limitation that may reduce accuracy. The study examined only peripheral blood because the primary lesion, thyroid tissue, could not be accessed. More public clonotypes were shared among persistent patients (about 2,800) than among newly diagnosed patients (roughly 1,000).

This clonotype was recorded a few times. Its antigen target is currently unknown. No qualities accompany the bases; no much larger clone lies one base away. The sample's time point label, decoded: newly diagnosed GD, antithyroid drugs for less than 3 months. For both TCR sequencing and RNA sequencing, RNA was extracted from PBMCs in TRIzol. The diagnosis of Graves' disease was made according to American Thyroid Association guidelines. Patients for the study were recruited at an endocrinology department in Xi'an, China. Each patient gave around 9 milliliters of peripheral blood, collected in an EDTA anticoagulant tube. Ficoll Paque Plus density gradient separation was used to isolate PBMCs, and no further T cell sorting was done. RNA quality was checked with an Agilent 2100 Bioanalyzer and agarose gel, and concentration with a NanoDrop 2000. V was cut back by 6 bases and J by 9 bases, leaving a gap of 14 bases between them. From cysteine to phenylalanine, the CDR3 is 13 amino acids long. Only the CDR3 DNA is retained, 39 bases long and in frame from the first base. For CDR1 and CDR2, the germline V gene lists MNHEY and SVGEGT.

The library relied on multiplex PCR. Instrument on record: Illumina HiSeq 4000. TCR beta libraries were built with iRepertoire HTBI primers and Arm-PCR amplification of CDR3 regions. Before sequencing, the PCR products underwent gel purification. For the original study's pipeline: Gene usage analysis of CDR3 amino acid clonotypes relied on the 55 to 80 TRBV and 14 TRBJ segments identified across samples. COPE and FqMerger were used to merge the filtered high-quality paired reads into contigs. BLAST was used to align contigs to IMGT TRBV, TRBD and TRBJ reference genes, with CDR3 defined following IMGT. Clonotypes above 0.1% frequency were classified as highly expanded clones. Shannon entropy was used to measure repertoire diversity, and the Gini coefficient was used to measure V-J evenness. A clonotype was considered public if more than one individual shared it. The public reads were reprocessed in TCRdb via fastp at Q25 and MiXCR, keeping in-frame beta chains. Identical CDR3 protein sequences are pooled into one entry, listed with their most common genes and DNA. None of the V and J calls come from the authors' own analysis; TCRdb made them. Counted in this sample were some 500,000 distinct CDR3 sequences; around 16% of them appeared once. The ten largest make up roughly 25% of the sample.

These data also featured in a second study, about T cells in Graves' hyperthyroidism and ophthalmopathy. The second study, in turn, reports: Stable Graves' hyperthyroidism was defined as the absence of progression to ophthalmopathy over 18 months of follow-up. Hyperthyroidism patients were newly diagnosed, had a disease duration of under 2 months, and were aged 18 to 65 years. Exclusion was applied to patients with uncontrolled infections, other autoimmune diseases, pregnancy or lactation. Diagnoses relied on clinical symptoms, serum thyroxine and TRAb, thyroid ultrasound and orbital computed tomography. For the first round of RT-PCR on the TCR CDR3, the HTBI primer set was used together with the Qiagen OneStep RT-PCR kit. Most expanded thyroid clonotypes (frequency above 0.001) were also found in blood, which suggests that blood repertoires may mirror thyroid immune responses. In cross-validation, a model built on a 13 V-J signature told ophthalmopathy apart from stable hyperthyroidism with under 90% sensitivity and about 81% specificity, and in testing the same model reached 80%/75%. In validation, progression to ophthalmopathy was predicted by the model with 65% to 71% sensitivity and 72% to 85% specificity, a median of around 6.5 months before onset. To identify distinguishing TCR V-J signatures, a discovery cohort of 95 to 100 patients was used, comprising 43 with Graves' ophthalmopathy and 55 to 65 with stable Graves' hyperthyroidism. An independent validation cohort of around 19 hyperthyroidism patients and roughly 16 patients who later progressed to ophthalmopathy tested prospective prediction of ophthalmopathy. The roughly 94 discovery patients were randomly split 7:3 into training and test sets. The study also compared thyroid tissue and blood T-cell repertoires from more than five Graves' hyperthyroidism patients. After sampling, hyperthyroidism patients received methimazole starting at 30 mg daily, and ophthalmopathy patients received high-dose intravenous methylprednisolone. Libraries were constructed in a second round of multiplex PCR, after which size selection and purification were carried out. The libraries were sequenced on an Illumina HiSeq2000 using paired-end 100 bp reads. Raw data were processed with SOAPnuke, discarding reads with adapters, uncalled bases, mean Phred below 15, or no exact constant-primer or identifier match. COPE v1.2.5 was used to merge the high-quality paired reads, and each unique nucleotide sequence was defined as a clonotype. MiTCR v1.1 was used to align clonotypes to the IMGT TRBV, TRBD and TRBJ reference segments. The analysis was restricted to V-J combinations with a frequency above 0.0001, which together covered just over 99% of the repertoires. A TCS score was defined as the ratio of F50 (clonal expansion) to E x V (chaos), with BLOSUM62-based TCRdist applied between CDR3 peptides within each V-J. Welch's t-statistics and random forest reduced 450 to 600 V-J features to 10 to 15, which were used in a naive Bayes classifier (R e1071). No statistical method was used to fix the sample size in advance, and group allocation was not hidden from the investigators. The paper describes TCR Vbeta CDR3 sequencing of more than 120 peripheral blood samples, made up of fewer than 50 ophthalmopathy patients, roughly 72 hyperthyroidism patients and 17 progressor patients.

The sample was peripheral blood mononuclear cells (PBMCs), taken at new diagnosis, from a patient treated with antithyroid drugs. The TCR was taken from a woman aged 35-65 years with Graves disease. Donor details come from another sample of the same person, matched by shared clones. The chain is assembled from TRBV6-2 or TRBV6-3 and TRBJ2-2; the D gene lacks a confident call. The DNA sequence is TGTGCCAGCAGCGACAACTTGAGCAGGGAGCTGTTTTTT. It translates to CASSDNLSRELFF.